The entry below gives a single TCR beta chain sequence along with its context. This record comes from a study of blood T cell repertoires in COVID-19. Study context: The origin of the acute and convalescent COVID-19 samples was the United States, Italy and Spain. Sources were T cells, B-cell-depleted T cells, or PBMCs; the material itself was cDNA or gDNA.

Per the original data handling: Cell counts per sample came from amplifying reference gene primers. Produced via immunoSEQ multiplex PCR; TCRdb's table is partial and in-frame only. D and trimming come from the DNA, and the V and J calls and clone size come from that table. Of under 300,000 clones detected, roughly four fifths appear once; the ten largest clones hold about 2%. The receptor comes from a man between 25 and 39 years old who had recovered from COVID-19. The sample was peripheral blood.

The CDR3 here is CASSLRTGDGNTIYF. CDR3 bases: TGTGCCAGCAGTCTAAGGACAGGTGATGGAAACACCATATATTTT. The chain uses TRBV7-8 and TRBJ1-3, with TRBD1 matching over 7 bases. CDR3 length: 15 amino acids. Germline V gene data show CDR1 as SGHVS and CDR2 as FQNEAQ. V lost 6 bases, J lost 3 bases, and 8 bases stayed unmatched.